The T cell receptor beta chain described here comes from a study of CD8+CD57+ T cells in acquired aplastic anemia. Study-wide background: On average, sorted CD4+ and CD8+ cells gave approximately 3 ug of DNA.

Investigators profiled TCR beta VDJ and CDR3 from genomic DNA template. TCRdb independently ran MiXCR on the reads; one entry per CDR3 protein. The sample has about 190,000 distinct CDR3 sequences; less than 65% are singletons. The CDR3 spans 12 residues. The germline gives CDR1 SGHTA, CDR2 FQGNSA. V was pared by 5 bases and J by 7 bases, with 11 bases between. The V gene is TRBV7-2, the J gene TRBJ1-2, with no clear D. Sample: sorted CD4+, CD8+, or CD8+CD57+ T cells (not recorded which) from PBMCs. This TCR came from a human donor in good health, serving as a control. The DNA for the CDR3 is TGTGCCAGCAGCCCAGTGGCCCTTGGCTACACCTTC. Amino acid sequence: CASSPVALGYTF. Filled out from reference TRBV7-2 and TRBJ1-2, the complete variable domain reads GAGVSQSPSNKVTEKGKDVELRCDPISGHTALYWYRQSLGQGLEFLIYFQGNSAPDKSGLPSDRFSAERTGGSVSTLTIQRTQQEDSAVYLCASSPVALGYTFGSGTRLTVV.